These 24 T cell receptor beta chains came from one sample sequenced in a study of early T cells in non-severe SARS-CoV-2 infection. TCRdb analysed the 5' RACE reads with MiXCR anew, one entry per CDR3 protein. Here the sample spans some 59,000 distinct CDR3 sequences, 8.7% being singletons. Material: whole blood, obtained at baseline. Receptor source: an adult who was a healthcare worker with PCR-confirmed SARS-CoV-2 infection or an uninfected control (not recorded which).

At least ten counts were recorded for this clonotype. The chain joins TRBV12-3 or TRBV12-4 to TRBJ1-2; the D gene is possibly TRBD1 (5 bases). CDR3 length: 13 residues. Trimming removed 7 bases from V and 3 bases from J, with 12 bases in between. The CDR3 DNA reads TGTGCCAGCACCCAAGACAGCTACTATGGCTACACCTTC. It is translated as CASTQDSYYGYTF.

This chain connects TRBV15 to TRBJ2-6; tentative D call: TRBD2 (6 bases). V was pared by 1 base and J by 0 bases, with 13 bases between. Germline lookup yields CDR1 LNHNV and CDR2 YYDKDF (reference sequence). The CDR3 consists of 18 residues. CDR3 region: CATSRGDSGGSGANVLTF. DNA for the CDR3: TGTGCCACCAGCAGAGGGGACTCCGGGGGCTCTGGGGCCAACGTCCTGACTTTC.

There are many counts of this clonotype. This chain connects TRBV13 to TRBJ1-2; D perhaps matches TRBD1 (6 bases). The CDR3 runs to 14 residues. Trimming pared 1 base from V and 3 bases from J, leaving 9 bases between. CDR1 and CDR2 (germline): PRHDT, FYEKMQ (reference sequence). Here the CDR3 DNA reads TGTGCCAGCAGCTTAGCACAGGGCTACTATGGCTACACCTTC. Its protein is CASSLAQGYYGYTF.

The J gene is TRBJ1-1, the V gene TRBV6-5; 12 nucleotides agree with TRBD1. V lost 2 bases and J lost 3; bases outside the gene matches: 10. This CDR3 is 18 amino acids long. Germline lookup yields CDR1 MNHEY and CDR2 SVGAGI. The CDR3 DNA sequence: TGTGCCAGCAGTTACGGCGGGACAGGGGGCTTTTGGGACACTGAAGCTTTCTTT. It yields the protein CASSYGGTGGFWDTEAFF.

This clonotype was detected a few times. The chain couples TRBV12-3 or TRBV12-4 to TRBJ1-6, with 9 bases that match TRBD1. CDR3 length: 14 amino acids. With 5 bases clipped from V and 7 bases from J, the junction kept 3 bases outside the gene matches. The CDR3 reads CASSRTGVNSPLHF. DNA for the CDR3: TGTGCCAGCAGTCGGACAGGGGTAAATTCACCCCTCCACTTT.

The sample holds many counts of this clonotype. This sequence joins TRBV29-1 and TRBJ1-2; 10 bases are shared with TRBD1. CDR3 length: 13 residues. The trim removed 6 bases at V and 5 bases at J, leaving 6 bases unmatched. The germline CDR1 and CDR2 sequences are SQVTM and ANQGSEA. CDR3 DNA sequence: TGCAGCGTAAAGACAGGGGGCTCATATGGCTACACCTTC. It codes for CSVKTGGSYGYTF.

The V and J genes are TRBV19 and TRBJ1-2, with 12 bases identical to TRBD1. This CDR3 has 16 residues. V shed 8 bases, J shed 0 bases, and the junction held 7 bases outside the gene matches. The germline V gene encodes CDR1 LNHDA and CDR2 SQIVND (reference sequence). The CDR3 here is CASRFRDRGPNYGYTF. The CDR3 region has the DNA TGTGCCAGTCGGTTCCGGGACAGGGGGCCTAACTATGGCTACACCTTC.

This clonotype has more than one count but fewer than ten. The rearrangement links TRBV19 to TRBJ1-5; D not resolved. CDR1 is LNHDA, CDR2 SQIVND, per germline (reference sequence). V was shortened by 3 bases and J by 0 bases, with 12 bases between the two germline ends. This CDR3 contains 16 residues. CDR3 sequence reads: CASSIRRIYSNQPQHF. CDR3 sequence (DNA): TGTGCCAGTAGTATCCGGCGGATATATAGCAATCAGCCCCAGCATTTT.

This clonotype came up many times. The chain has TRBV18 and TRBJ2-1; 9 nucleotides align to TRBD2. The CDR3 covers 15 residues. Trimming took 6 bases from V and 4 from J; bases not matched to a gene: 7. Germline V gene data show CDR1 as KGHSH and CDR2 as LQKENI. Here the CDR3 DNA reads TGTGCCAGCTCCCCCACGCGGGGGGGATACAATGAGCAGTTCTTC. This gives the protein CASSPTRGGYNEQFF.

This clonotype was seen many times. The chain couples TRBV6-1 to TRBJ1-1; D remains ambiguous. The CDR3 sequence is 13 residues long. Per germline, CDR1 MNHNS and CDR2 SASEGT. The V end lost 4 bases, the J end lost 7 bases, and 13 bases lay between the germline ends. Here the CDR3 DNA reads TGTGCCAGCAGTGCAGCGGAGGTTTTTGAAGCTTTCTTT. This encodes CASSAAEVFEAFF.

The sample holds many counts of this clonotype. J is TRBJ1-5 and V is TRBV19; TRBD1 might be the D (5 bases). Between the trimmed V and J ends, which lost 3 bases and 7 bases, there was a span of 16 bases. The CDR3 consists of 15 residues. CDR1 LNHDA and CDR2 SQIVND come from the germline V gene (reference sequence). The CDR3 coding sequence is TGTGCCAGTAGTATCCAAACAGGTATGGCCCAGCCCCAGCATTTT. Translated, it gives CASSIQTGMAQPQHF.

This clonotype was recorded many times. The chain recombines TRBV9 with TRBJ2-1; 10 nucleotides agree with TRBD2. CDR1 and CDR2 from the germline V gene are SGDLS and YYNGEE. The CDR3 extends over 16 amino acids. V dropped 0 bases and J dropped 5; count of bases not matched to a gene: 5. The CDR3 region has the DNA TGTGCCAGCAGCGTAGGAGGGCTAGCGGGAGACAATGAGCAGTTCTTC. This gives the protein CASSVGGLAGDNEQFF.

The chain employs TRBV29-1 and TRBJ2-7; 7 nucleotides agree with TRBD2. The CDR3 length is 13 residues. The germline CDR1 and CDR2 sequences are SQVTM and ANQGSEA. V lost 6 bases to trimming and J lost 3 bases; unmatched junction nucleotides: 8. The CDR3 loop reads CSVEWGGNYEQYF. The CDR3 nucleotides are TGCAGCGTCGAGTGGGGGGGTAACTACGAGCAGTACTTC.

This chain uses TRBV11-2 with TRBJ2-3; D remains ambiguous. This CDR3 is 12 amino acids long. Per the germline V gene, CDR1 is SGHAT and CDR2 is FQNNGV. The V end was cut by 5 bases, the J end by 4 bases, with 7 bases between. CDR3 coding DNA: TGTGCCAGCAGCACCCGATCAGATACGCAGTATTTT. This codes for CASSTRSDTQYF.

This clonotype appeared many times. The V and J genes are TRBV20-1 and TRBJ1-6; maybe TRBD1 (5 bases). Germline values: CDR1 DFQATT, CDR2 SNEGSKA (reference sequence). The V and J ends lost 2 bases and 8 bases respectively, with 16 bases between them. This CDR3 region has 15 residues. Here the CDR3 reads CSARPDRRVDSPLHF. The CDR3 coding sequence is TGCAGTGCTAGACCCGATCGCAGGGTCGATTCACCCCTCCACTTT.

In its sample, this clonotype was seen a few times. In DNA, the CDR3 is TGTGCCAGCAGCTTTACTAGCGGCAACACAGATACGCAGTATTTT. Its translation is CASSFTSGNTDTQYF. The chain carries TRBV7-9 and TRBJ2-3, with 8 bases identical to TRBD2. Germline lookup yields CDR1 SEHNR and CDR2 FQNEAQ (reference sequence). This CDR3 contains 15 residues. V dropped 3 bases and J dropped 2; count of bases not matched to a gene: 4.

The chain is built from TRBV25-1 and TRBJ1-6; the D is unclear. V lost 2 bases and J lost 10, with 12 bases in between. The germline V gene has CDR1 MGHDK and CDR2 SYGVNS. There are 14 residues in the CDR3. CDR3: CASSELGYWSPLHF. The CDR3 nucleotides read TGTGCCAGCAGTGAACTGGGGTATTGGTCACCCCTCCACTTT. Full variable domain (outside the CDR3, taken from reference TRBV25-1 and TRBJ1-6): EADIYQTPRYLVIGTGKKITLECSQTMGHDKMYWYQQDPGMELHLIHYSYGVNSTEKGDLSSESTVSRIRTEHFPLTLESARPSHTSQYLCASSELGYWSPLHFGNGTRLTVT.

This clonotype was found a few times. The chain is built from TRBV10-1 and TRBJ2-2, with D possibly TRBD1 on 6 matching bases. V lost 8 bases to trimming and J lost 4 bases, with 14 bases between them. Germline V lookup: CDR1 WNHNN, CDR2 SYGVQD (reference sequence). The CDR3 length is 14 residues. The CDR3 bases are TGCGCCAGCGGAACAGGGCTCCCCACCGGGGAGCTGTTTTTT. Translated, it gives CASGTGLPTGELFF.

This clonotype has more than one count but fewer than ten. CDR3 coding DNA: TGTGCCAGCTCACCAATGACTATTACGAACACCGGGGAGCTGTTTTTT. Translation: CASSPMTITNTGELFF. The J gene is TRBJ2-2, the V gene TRBV18, with D maybe TRBD2 (5 bases). Per the germline V gene, CDR1 is KGHSH and CDR2 is LQKENI. The CDR3 is made up of 16 amino acids. With 2 bases removed from V and 0 bases from J, the gap between germline ends came to 10 bases.

This clonotype was observed at least ten times. The CDR3 DNA sequence: TGCAGTGCCCCGCATAACTACGAGCAGTACTTC. It translates to CSAPHNYEQYF. The chain is built from TRBV20-1 and TRBJ2-7, with no clear D. V lost 6 bases and J lost 3, with 9 bases in between. This CDR3 is 11 amino acids long. CDR1 and CDR2 (germline): DFQATT, SNEGSKA (reference sequence).

The chain is built from TRBV27 and TRBJ2-1; perhaps D is TRBD1 or TRBD2 (5 bases each). Per germline, CDR1 MNHEY and CDR2 SMNVEV (reference sequence). The CDR3 is made up of 16 amino acids. The ends were cut back, 2 bases at V and 7 bases at J, with 18 bases in the middle. CDR3 nucleotide sequence: TGTGCCAGCAGTTTACTACCCCGGGGCTCGGGGAATGAGCAGTTCTTC. It translates to CASSLLPRGSGNEQFF.

The CDR3 DNA reads TGCGCCAGCAGCCAAGTAGGACACGGTAACACCGGGGAGCTGTTTTTT. This encodes CASSQVGHGNTGELFF. This rearrangement joins TRBV4-1 to TRBJ2-2, with TRBD1 as a possible D gene (5 bases). From germline, CDR1 is MGHRA and CDR2 YSYEKL. V lost 1 base, J lost 2 bases, and 11 bases lay in between. CDR3 length: 16 residues.

This clonotype was seen a few times. This chain uses TRBV6-5 with TRBJ2-7; 8 bases are a match to TRBD1. Germline assignment: CDR1 MNHEY and CDR2 SVGAGI. CDR3 length: 19 amino acids. Trimming removed 0 bases from V and 2 bases from J; junction bases left unmatched: 15. The chain's CDR3 is CASSYSWTGLGLKPYEQYF. In DNA form, the CDR3 reads TGTGCCAGCAGTTACTCCTGGACAGGGCTAGGCCTAAAACCCTACGAGCAGTACTTC.

The gene calls are TRBV12-3 or TRBV12-4 and TRBJ2-3; D is undetermined. This CDR3 is 13 amino acids long. Trimming left V 6 bases short and J 6 bases short, with 13 bases between. CDR3 sequence reads: CASRSWVGDTQYF. DNA for the CDR3: TGTGCCAGCAGGTCATGGGTGGGCGATACGCAGTATTTT.